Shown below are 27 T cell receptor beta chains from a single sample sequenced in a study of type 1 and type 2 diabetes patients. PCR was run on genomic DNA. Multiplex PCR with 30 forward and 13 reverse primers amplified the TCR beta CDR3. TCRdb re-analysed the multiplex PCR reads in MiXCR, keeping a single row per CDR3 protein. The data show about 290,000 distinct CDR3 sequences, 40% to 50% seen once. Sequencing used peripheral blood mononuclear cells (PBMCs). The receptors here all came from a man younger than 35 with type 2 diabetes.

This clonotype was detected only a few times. The CDR3 region has the DNA TGTGCCAGCAGCCAATTGCTAGCGGGGAACTACGAGCAGTACTTC. It is translated as CASSQLLAGNYEQYF. The V and J genes are TRBV4-2 and TRBJ2-7, with 9 nucleotides matching TRBD2. The V segment lost 2 bases and the J segment 3 bases; nucleotides outside the gene matches: 5. The germline CDR1 and CDR2 sequences are LGHNA and YNFKEQ. The CDR3 covers 15 residues.

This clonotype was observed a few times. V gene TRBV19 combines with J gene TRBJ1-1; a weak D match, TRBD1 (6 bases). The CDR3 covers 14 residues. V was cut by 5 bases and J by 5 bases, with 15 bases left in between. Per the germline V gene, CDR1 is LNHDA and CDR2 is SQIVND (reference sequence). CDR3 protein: CASSSAGVRTEAFF. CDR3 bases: TGTGCCAGTAGTTCAGCAGGGGTGAGGACTGAAGCTTTCTTT.

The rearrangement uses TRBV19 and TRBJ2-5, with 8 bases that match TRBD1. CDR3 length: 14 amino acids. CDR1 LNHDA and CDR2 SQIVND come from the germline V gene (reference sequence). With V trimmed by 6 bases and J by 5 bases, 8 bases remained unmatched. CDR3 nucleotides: TGTGCCAGTAGCGGCAGGGGGCGCGGGGAGACCCAGTACTTC. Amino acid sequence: CASSGRGRGETQYF.

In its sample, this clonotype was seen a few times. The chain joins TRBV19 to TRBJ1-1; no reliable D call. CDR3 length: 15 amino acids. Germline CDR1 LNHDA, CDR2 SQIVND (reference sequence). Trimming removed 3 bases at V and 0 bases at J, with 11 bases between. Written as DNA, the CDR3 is TGTGCCAGTAGTATCAAAGCACCCATGAACACTGAAGCTTTCTTT. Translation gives CASSIKAPMNTEAFF.

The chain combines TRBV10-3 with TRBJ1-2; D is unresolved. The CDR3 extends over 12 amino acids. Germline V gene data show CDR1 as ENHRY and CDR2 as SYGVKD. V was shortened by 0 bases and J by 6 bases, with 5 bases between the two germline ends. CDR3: CAISESWDGYTF. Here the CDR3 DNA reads TGTGCCATCAGTGAGTCGTGGGATGGCTACACCTTC.

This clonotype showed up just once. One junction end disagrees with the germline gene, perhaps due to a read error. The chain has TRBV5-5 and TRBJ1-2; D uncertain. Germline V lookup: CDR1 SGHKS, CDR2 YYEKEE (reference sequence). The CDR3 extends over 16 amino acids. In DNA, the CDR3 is TGCGCCAGCAGCCAATCATCTAGGACCGGGATCTATGGCTACACCTTC. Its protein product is CASSQSSRTGIYGYTF.

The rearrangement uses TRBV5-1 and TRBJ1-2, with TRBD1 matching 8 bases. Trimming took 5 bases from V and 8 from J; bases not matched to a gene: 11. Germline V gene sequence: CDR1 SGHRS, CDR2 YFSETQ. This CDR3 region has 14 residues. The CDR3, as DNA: TGCGCCAGCAGGTGGACAGGGCTCGAGGAAGGCTACACCTTC. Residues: CASRWTGLEEGYTF.

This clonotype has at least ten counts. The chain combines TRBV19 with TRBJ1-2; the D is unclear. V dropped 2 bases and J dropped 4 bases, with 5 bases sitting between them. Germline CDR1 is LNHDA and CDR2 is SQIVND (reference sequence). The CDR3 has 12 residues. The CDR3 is CASSISGYGYTF. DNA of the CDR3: TGTGCCAGTAGTATAAGCGGCTATGGCTACACCTTC.

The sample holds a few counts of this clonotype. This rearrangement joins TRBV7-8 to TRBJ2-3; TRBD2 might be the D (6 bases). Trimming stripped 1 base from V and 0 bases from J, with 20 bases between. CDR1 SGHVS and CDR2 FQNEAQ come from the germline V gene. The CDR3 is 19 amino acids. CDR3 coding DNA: TGTGCCAGCAGCTTAGATCCGGGGATAGCGGTTCGGAGCACAGATACGCAGTATTTT. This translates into CASSLDPGIAVRSTDTQYF.

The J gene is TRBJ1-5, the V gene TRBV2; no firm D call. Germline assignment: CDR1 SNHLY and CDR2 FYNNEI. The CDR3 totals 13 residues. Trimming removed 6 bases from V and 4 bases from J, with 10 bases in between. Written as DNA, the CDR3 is TGTGCCAGCAGGGATGTCAGAAATCAGCCCCAGCATTTT. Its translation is CASRDVRNQPQHF. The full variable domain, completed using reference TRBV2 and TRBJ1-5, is EPEVTQTPSHQVTQMGQEVILRCVPISNHLYFYWYRQILGQKVEFLVSFYNNEISEKSEIFDDQFSVERPDGSNFTLKIRSTKLEDSAMYFCASRDVRNQPQHFGDGTRLSIL.

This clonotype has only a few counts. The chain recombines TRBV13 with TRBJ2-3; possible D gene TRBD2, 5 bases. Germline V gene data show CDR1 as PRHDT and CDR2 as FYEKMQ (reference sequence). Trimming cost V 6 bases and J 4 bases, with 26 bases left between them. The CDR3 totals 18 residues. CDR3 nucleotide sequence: TGTGCCAGCAGTGAATCAAACCATGACGGACCTAGCTCAGATACGCAGTATTTT. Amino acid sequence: CASSESNHDGPSSDTQYF.

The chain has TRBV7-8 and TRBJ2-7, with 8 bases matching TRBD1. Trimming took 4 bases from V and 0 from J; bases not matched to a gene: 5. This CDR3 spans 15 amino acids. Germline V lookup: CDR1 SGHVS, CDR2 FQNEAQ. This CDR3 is CASSSGQGASYEQYF. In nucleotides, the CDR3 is TGTGCCAGCAGCTCCGGACAGGGCGCCTCCTACGAGCAGTACTTC. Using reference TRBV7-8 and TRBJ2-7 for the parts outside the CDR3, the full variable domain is GAGVSQSPRYKVAKRGQDVALRCDPISGHVSLFWYQQALGQGPEFLTYFQNEAQLDKSGLPSDRFFAERPEGSVSTLKIQRTQQEDSAVYLCASSSGQGASYEQYFGPGTRLTVT.

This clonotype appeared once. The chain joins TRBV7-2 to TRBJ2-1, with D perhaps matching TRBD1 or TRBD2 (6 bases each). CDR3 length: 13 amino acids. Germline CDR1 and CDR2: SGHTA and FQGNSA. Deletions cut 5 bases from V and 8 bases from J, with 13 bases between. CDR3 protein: CASSLLRGHEQFF. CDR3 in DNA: TGTGCCAGCAGCCTCCTACGGGGGCATGAGCAGTTCTTC.

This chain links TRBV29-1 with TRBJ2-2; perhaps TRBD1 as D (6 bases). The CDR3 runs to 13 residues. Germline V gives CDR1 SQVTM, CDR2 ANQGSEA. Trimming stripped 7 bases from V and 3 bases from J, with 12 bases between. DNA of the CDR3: TGCAGCGCTTATAAGGGGGACACCGGGGAGCTGTTTTTT. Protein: CSAYKGDTGELFF.

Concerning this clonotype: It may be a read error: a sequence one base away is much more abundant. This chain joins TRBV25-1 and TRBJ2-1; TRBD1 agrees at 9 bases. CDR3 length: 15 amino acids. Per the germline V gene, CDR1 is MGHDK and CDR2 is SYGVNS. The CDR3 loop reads CASSHPGDRDNKQFF. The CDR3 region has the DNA TGTGCCAGCAGTCACCCTGGGGACAGGGACAATAAGCAGTTCTTC. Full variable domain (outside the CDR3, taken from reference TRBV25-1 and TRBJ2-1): EADIYQTPRYLVIGTGKKITLECSQTMGHDKMYWYQQDPGMELHLIHYSYGVNSTEKGDLSSESTVSRIRTEHFPLTLESARPSHTSQYLCASSHPGDRDNKQFFGPGTRLTVL.

This CDR3 is CASSYSRGGAVNTEAFF. The CDR3, as DNA: TGTGCCAGCAGTTACTCTCGGGGTGGGGCTGTGAACACTGAAGCTTTCTTT. The chain recombines TRBV6-5 with TRBJ1-1; D perhaps matches TRBD1 (5 bases). Germline values: CDR1 MNHEY, CDR2 SVGAGI. V was pared by 0 bases and J by 0 bases, with 14 bases between. CDR3 length: 17 amino acids.

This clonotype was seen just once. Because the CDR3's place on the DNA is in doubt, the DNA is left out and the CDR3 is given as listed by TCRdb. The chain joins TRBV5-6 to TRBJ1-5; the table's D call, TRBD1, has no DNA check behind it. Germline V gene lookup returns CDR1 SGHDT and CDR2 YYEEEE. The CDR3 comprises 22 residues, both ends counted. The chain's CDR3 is CASSLPFCAWDRTHHSNQPQHF.

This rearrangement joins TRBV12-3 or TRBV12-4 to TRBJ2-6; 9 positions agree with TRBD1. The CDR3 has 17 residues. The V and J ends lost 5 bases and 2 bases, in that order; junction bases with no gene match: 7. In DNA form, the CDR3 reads TGTGCCAGCAGTCGAAAAACAGGGGGCGCTGGGGCCAACGTCCTGACTTTC. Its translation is CASSRKTGGAGANVLTF.

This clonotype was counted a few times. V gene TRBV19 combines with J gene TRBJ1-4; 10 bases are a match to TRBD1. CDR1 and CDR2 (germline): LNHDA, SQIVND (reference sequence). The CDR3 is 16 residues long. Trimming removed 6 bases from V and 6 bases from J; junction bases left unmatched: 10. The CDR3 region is CASSSYSGTGDEKLFF. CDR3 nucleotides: TGTGCCAGTAGCTCATACTCCGGGACAGGGGATGAAAAACTGTTTTTT. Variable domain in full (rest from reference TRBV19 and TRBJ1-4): DGGITQSPKYLFRKEGQNVTLSCEQNLNHDAMYWYRQDPGQGLRLIYYSQIVNDFQKGDIAEGYSVSREKKESFPLTVTSAQKNPTAFYLCASSSYSGTGDEKLFFGSGTQLSVL.

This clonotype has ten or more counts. The CDR3 sequence is CSVGRETQYF. The CDR3 DNA follows: TGCAGCGTTGGGCGAGAGACCCAGTACTTC. The chain uses TRBV29-1 and TRBJ2-5; D remains unclear. The V end lost 4 bases, the J end lost 4 bases, and 4 bases lay between the germline ends. The V gene's germline CDR1 is SQVTM and CDR2 ANQGSEA. The CDR3 length is 10 residues.

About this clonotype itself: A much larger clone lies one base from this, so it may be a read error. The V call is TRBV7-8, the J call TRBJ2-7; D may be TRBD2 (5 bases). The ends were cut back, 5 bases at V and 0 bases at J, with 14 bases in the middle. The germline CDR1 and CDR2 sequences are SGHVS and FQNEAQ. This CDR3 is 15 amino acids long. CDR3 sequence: CASSPTPGGSYEQYF. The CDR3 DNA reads TGTGCCAGCAGCCCGACCCCCGGAGGCTCCTACGAGCAGTACTTC.

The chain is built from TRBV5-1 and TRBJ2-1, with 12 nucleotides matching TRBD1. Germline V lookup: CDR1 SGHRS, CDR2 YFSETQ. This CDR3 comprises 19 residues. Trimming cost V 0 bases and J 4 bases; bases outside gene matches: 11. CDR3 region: CASSLEGGTGQGAYNEQFF. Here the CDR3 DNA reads TGCGCCAGCAGCTTGGAAGGCGGTACGGGACAGGGGGCTTACAATGAGCAGTTCTTC. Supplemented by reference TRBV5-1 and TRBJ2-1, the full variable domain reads KAGVTQTPRYLIKTRGQQVTLSCSPISGHRSVSWYQQTPGQGLQFLFEYFSETQRNKGNFPGRFSGRQFSNSRSEMNVSTLELGDSALYLCASSLEGGTGQGAYNEQFFGPGTRLTVL.

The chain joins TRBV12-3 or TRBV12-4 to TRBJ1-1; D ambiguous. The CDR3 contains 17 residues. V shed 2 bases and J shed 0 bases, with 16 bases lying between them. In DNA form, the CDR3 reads TGTGCCAGCAGTTTAAGGCCAGGTCCCATCATGAACACTGAAGCTTTCTTT. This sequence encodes CASSLRPGPIMNTEAFF.

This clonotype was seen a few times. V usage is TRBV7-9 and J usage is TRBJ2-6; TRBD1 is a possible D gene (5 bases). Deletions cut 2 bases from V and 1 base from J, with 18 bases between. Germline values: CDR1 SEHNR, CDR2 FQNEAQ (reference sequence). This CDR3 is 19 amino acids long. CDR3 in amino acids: CASSLFIGARTSGANVLTF. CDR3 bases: TGTGCCAGCAGCTTATTCATAGGGGCGCGTACATCTGGGGCCAACGTCCTGACTTTC.

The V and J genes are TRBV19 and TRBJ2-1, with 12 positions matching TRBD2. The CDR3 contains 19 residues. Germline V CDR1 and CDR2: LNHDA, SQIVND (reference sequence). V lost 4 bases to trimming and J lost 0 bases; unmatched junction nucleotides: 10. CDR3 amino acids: CASSTHVLAGGSSYNEQFF. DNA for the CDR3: TGTGCCAGTAGTACTCACGTACTAGCGGGAGGTAGCTCCTACAATGAGCAGTTCTTC.

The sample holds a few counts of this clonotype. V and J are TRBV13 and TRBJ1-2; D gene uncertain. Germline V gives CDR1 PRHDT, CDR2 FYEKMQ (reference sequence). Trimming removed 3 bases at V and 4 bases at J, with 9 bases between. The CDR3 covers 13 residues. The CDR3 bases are TGTGCCAGCAGCTTGGAGGCCACCTATGGCTACACCTTC. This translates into CASSLEATYGYTF.

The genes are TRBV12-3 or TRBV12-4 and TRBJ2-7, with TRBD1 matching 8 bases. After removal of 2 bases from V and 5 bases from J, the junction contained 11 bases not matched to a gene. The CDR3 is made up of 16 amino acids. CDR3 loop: CASSLRTGPLDDEQYF. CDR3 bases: TGTGCCAGCAGTTTAAGGACAGGGCCCCTCGACGACGAGCAGTACTTC.